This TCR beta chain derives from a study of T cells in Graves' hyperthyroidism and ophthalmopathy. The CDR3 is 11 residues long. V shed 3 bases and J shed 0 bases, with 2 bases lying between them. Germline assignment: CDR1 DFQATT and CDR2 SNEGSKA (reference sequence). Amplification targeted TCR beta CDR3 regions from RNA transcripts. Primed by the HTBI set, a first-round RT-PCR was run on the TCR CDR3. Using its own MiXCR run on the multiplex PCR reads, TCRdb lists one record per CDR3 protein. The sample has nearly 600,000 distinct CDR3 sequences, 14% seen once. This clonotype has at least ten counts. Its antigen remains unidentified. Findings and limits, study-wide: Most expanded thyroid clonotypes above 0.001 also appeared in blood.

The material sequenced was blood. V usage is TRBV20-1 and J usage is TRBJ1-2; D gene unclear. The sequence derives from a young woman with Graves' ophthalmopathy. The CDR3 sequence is CSARSNYGYTF. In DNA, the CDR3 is TGCAGTGCTAGGTCTAACTATGGCTACACCTTC.